This T cell receptor beta chain was recovered during a study of T-cell reconstitution after alpha-beta-depleted transplantation in children (TCRdb year 2016). As for the study more broadly: Using TCR repertoire profiling, the study followed T-cell immune reconstitution in a quantitative way in children after TCRalphabeta/CD19-depleted allogeneic hematopoietic cell transplantation.

Libraries came from PCR. The sample was run on an Illumina HiSeq 2500. Molecular barcoding was employed in the preparation of TCR libraries, with unique molecular identifiers being used to normalize TCRbeta repertoire quantification. TCRdb handled the public reads itself, with Q25 trimming in fastp and clone calling in MiXCR, and kept productive beta chains. Under each unique CDR3 protein, matching rows form one entry showing the most common genes and DNA. The sample includes 450,000 to 600,000 distinct CDR3 sequences, with about 30% observed a single time. The leading ten clones occupy 2.4% of the sample. V is cut by 4 bases and J by 4 bases, and the space between the germline ends is 12 bases. The CDR3 covers 13 residues, taking in both the cysteine and the phenylalanine. CDR3 DNA is the only sequence kept; it has 39 bases, read in frame from the first base. Based on the germline V gene, the CDR1 and CDR2 sequences are SGHRS and YFSETQ.

This clonotype was detected only a few times. It lacks a known antigen. Base qualities are not recorded, but no much larger clone differs from it by a single base. The receptor comes from a human donor who donated a stem cell graft to a child with aplastic anemia. Recombination joined TRBV5-1 with TRBJ2-7; the D gene lacks a confident call. Here the sequenced sample was PBMCs from the stem cell graft donor, taken from the stem cell graft. The CDR3 sequence is CASSEPPRYEQYF. The sequence in DNA is TGCGCCAGCAGCGAGCCTCCCCGATACGAGCAGTACTTC.